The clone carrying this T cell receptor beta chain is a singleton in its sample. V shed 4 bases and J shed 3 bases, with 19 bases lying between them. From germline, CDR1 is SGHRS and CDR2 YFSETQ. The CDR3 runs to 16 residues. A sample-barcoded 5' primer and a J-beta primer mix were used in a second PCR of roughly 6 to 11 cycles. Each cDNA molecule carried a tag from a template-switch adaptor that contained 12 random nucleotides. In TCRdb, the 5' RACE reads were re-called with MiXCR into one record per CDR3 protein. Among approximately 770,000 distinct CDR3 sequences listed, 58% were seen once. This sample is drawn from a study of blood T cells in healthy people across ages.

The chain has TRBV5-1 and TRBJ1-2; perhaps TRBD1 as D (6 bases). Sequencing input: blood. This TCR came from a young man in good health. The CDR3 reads CASSGGQGQTDYGYTF. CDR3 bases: TGCGCCAGCAGCGGGGGGCAGGGGCAGACCGACTATGGCTACACCTTC.